The T cell receptor beta chain described here comes from a study of cytomegalovirus exposure and HLA in healthy donors. Study information: A prior analysis found some 110 million unique TCR beta sequences from about 179 million T cells. Findings and limits, study-wide: Reported results showed that the classifier diagnosed cytomegalovirus status with high specificity and sensitivity. A few chains tied to CMV proved CMV antigen-specific in vitro.

Note on this clone: Its antigen is not known.

The study sampled nominally healthy donors, though unrecorded immune exposures were likely. This PCR relied on a set of 60 Vbeta primers and 13 Jbeta primers. The protocol was immunoSEQ multiplex PCR, while the TCRdb copy is restricted to in-frame clones and leaves out a portion. There are 95,000 to 100,000 clones in the sample; 76% occur only once, and 1.5% to 2.5% lies in the top ten. The germline V and J ends were trimmed by 5 bases and 8 bases, with 10 bases remaining between them. The CDR3 spans 12 residues. Germline values: CDR1 LNHDA, CDR2 SQIVND (reference sequence). V and J are TRBV19 and TRBJ1-5, with D unresolved. The TCR was taken from a middle-aged man in good health and CMV-seronegative. The material sequenced was PBMCs. The CDR3 loop reads CASSRRGEPQHF. Here the CDR3 DNA reads TGTGCCAGTAGTCGGCGGGGAGAGCCCCAGCATTTT.